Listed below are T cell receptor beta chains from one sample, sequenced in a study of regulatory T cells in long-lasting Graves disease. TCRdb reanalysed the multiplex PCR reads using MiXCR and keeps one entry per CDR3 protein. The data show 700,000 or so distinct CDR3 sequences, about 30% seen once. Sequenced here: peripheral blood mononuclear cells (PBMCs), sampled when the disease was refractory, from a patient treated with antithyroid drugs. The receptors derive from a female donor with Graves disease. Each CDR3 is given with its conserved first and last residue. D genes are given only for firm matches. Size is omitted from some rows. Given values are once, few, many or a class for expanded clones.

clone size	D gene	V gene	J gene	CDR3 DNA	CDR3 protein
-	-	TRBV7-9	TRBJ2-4	TGTGCCAGCAGCCCACCGGGGTCCCTGGGAAACATTCAGTACTTC	CASSPPGSLGNIQYF
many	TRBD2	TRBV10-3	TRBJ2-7	TGTGCCATCAGTGAGTCGGGAGCGGGAGGTGAGAACGAGCAGTACTTC	CAISESGAGGENEQYF
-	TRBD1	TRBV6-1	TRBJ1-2	TGTGCCAGCAGTCCTCCCCAGACAGGGCACTATGGCTACACCTTC	CASSPPQTGHYGYTF
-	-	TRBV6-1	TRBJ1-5	TGTGCCAGCAGGGTGCCCTCGGGGGATCAGCCCCAGCATTTT	CASRVPSGDQPQHF
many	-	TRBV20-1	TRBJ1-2	TGCAGTGCTTCTGATGACTATGGCTACACCTTC	CSASDDYGYTF
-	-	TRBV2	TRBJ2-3	TGTGCCAGCAGACCGGGACTCAGAGATACGCAGTATTTT	CASRPGLRDTQYF
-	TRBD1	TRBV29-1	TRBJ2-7	TGCAGCGTCCGCCCAGGGGGCCGGTCCTACGAGCAGTACTTC	CSVRPGGRSYEQYF
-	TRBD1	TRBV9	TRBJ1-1	TGTGCCAGCAGCGGACAGGGAGGGGCCTTCCCAAACACTGAAGCTTTCTTT	CASSGQGGAFPNTEAFF
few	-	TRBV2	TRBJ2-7	TGTGCCAGCCGGTCCCCGGTTCCCAGCTCCTACGAGCAGTACTTC	CASRSPVPSSYEQYF
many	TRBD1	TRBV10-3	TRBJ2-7	TGTGCCATCACCGCCGGGACAGGGGGAAACGAGCAGTACTTC	CAITAGTGGNEQYF
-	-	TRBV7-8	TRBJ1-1	TGTGCCAGCAGGAATCGTACAGGACTTGAAGCTTTCTTT	CASRNRTGLEAFF
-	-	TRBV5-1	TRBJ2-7	TGCGCCAGCAGCTTAGGCTTGGGAGAAAAGCAGTACTTC	CASSLGLGEKQYF